This is a list of T cell receptor beta chains from one sample in a study of PD-L1 blockade in urothelial cancer. Sequenced by immunoSEQ multiplex PCR; TCRdb stores in-frame clones only, minus some. This sample has around 48,000 clones, with 86% found just once. This sample comprised PBMCs, obtained around atezolizumab (anti-PD-L1) treatment. These receptors were obtained from a man between 60 and 75 years old with urothelial cancer. CDR3s include the opening cysteine and the closing phenylalanine or tryptophan. Fields, in order: J gene, clone size, D gene, CDR3 length, V gene, CDR3 protein, CDR3 DNA. D genes are given only for firm matches. Not every row has a clone size; where given, it reads once, few, many or a size class.

j_call: TRBJ1-1
clone_size: once
d_call: TRBD1
cdr3_length: 15
v_call: TRBV5-1
cdr3_aa: CASSTQGGYDTEAFF
cdr3_nt: TGCGCCAGCAGCACCCAAGGGGGCTATGACACTGAAGCTTTCTTT

j_call: TRBJ1-2
clone_size: .
d_call: .
cdr3_length: 13
v_call: TRBV6-5
cdr3_aa: CASTSRDTYGYTF
cdr3_nt: TGTGCCAGCACTTCCCGGGACACCTATGGCTACACCTTC

j_call: TRBJ2-1
clone_size: once
d_call: TRBD2
cdr3_length: 13
v_call: TRBV19
cdr3_aa: CASSIGTSAEQFF
cdr3_nt: TGTGCCAGTAGTATAGGGACTAGCGCTGAGCAGTTCTTC

j_call: TRBJ2-5
clone_size: .
d_call: .
cdr3_length: 11
v_call: TRBV20-1
cdr3_aa: CSAPVQETQYF
cdr3_nt: TGCAGTGCCCCCGTCCAAGAGACCCAGTACTTC

j_call: TRBJ1-2
clone_size: .
d_call: TRBD1
cdr3_length: 16
v_call: TRBV6-1
cdr3_aa: CASSESRGGEGYGYTF
cdr3_nt: TGTGCCAGCAGTGAATCAAGAGGGGGCGAAGGCTATGGCTACACCTTC

j_call: TRBJ1-4
clone_size: .
d_call: .
cdr3_length: 18
v_call: TRBV7-9
cdr3_aa: CASSLGRRGPGPDEKLFF
cdr3_nt: TGTGCCAGCAGCTTAGGTAGGAGGGGACCAGGGCCTGATGAAAAACTGTTTTTT

j_call: TRBJ2-7
clone_size: .
d_call: TRBD2
cdr3_length: 18
v_call: TRBV7-9
cdr3_aa: CASSLALLGLQTSYEQYF
cdr3_nt: TGTGCCAGCAGCTTAGCCCTGTTGGGACTACAAACTTCCTACGAGCAGTACTTC

j_call: TRBJ2-7
clone_size: .
d_call: TRBD1
cdr3_length: 14
v_call: TRBV7-7
cdr3_aa: CASSSGTGVGEQYF
cdr3_nt: TGTGCTAGCAGCTCCGGGACAGGGGTGGGTGAGCAGTACTTC

j_call: TRBJ1-2
clone_size: .
d_call: .
cdr3_length: 14
v_call: TRBV2
cdr3_aa: CASSVRQVPYGYTF
cdr3_nt: TGTGCCAGCAGTGTAAGACAGGTCCCCTATGGCTACACCTTC

j_call: TRBJ1-6
clone_size: .
d_call: .
cdr3_length: 13
v_call: TRBV7-2
cdr3_aa: CASSLASTGTLHF
cdr3_nt: TGTGCCAGCAGCTTAGCAAGTACAGGGACCCTCCACTTT

j_call: TRBJ2-2
clone_size: .
d_call: TRBD1
cdr3_length: 16
v_call: TRBV4-1
cdr3_aa: CASRFRTGGSTGELFF
cdr3_nt: TGCGCCAGCAGGTTCCGGACAGGGGGGAGCACCGGGGAGCTGTTTTTT

j_call: TRBJ1-2
clone_size: .
d_call: .
cdr3_length: 12
v_call: TRBV16
cdr3_aa: CASSQTRYGYTF
cdr3_nt: TGTGCCAGCAGCCAGACACGCTATGGCTACACCTTC

j_call: TRBJ1-2
clone_size: .
d_call: TRBD1
cdr3_length: 13
v_call: TRBV7-9
cdr3_aa: CASSSRGLDGYTF
cdr3_nt: TGTGCCAGCAGCTCCAGGGGGCTGGATGGCTACACCTTC

j_call: TRBJ1-3
clone_size: .
d_call: .
cdr3_length: 13
v_call: TRBV6-4
cdr3_aa: CASSDRAGNTIYF
cdr3_nt: TGTGCCAGCAGTGATCGGGCTGGAAACACCATATATTTT

j_call: TRBJ1-1
clone_size: .
d_call: .
cdr3_length: 15
v_call: TRBV19
cdr3_aa: CASSMDEEGNTEAFF
cdr3_nt: TGTGCCAGTAGTATGGATGAGGAAGGGAACACTGAAGCTTTCTTT

j_call: TRBJ2-7
clone_size: .
d_call: TRBD1
cdr3_length: 15
v_call: TRBV28
cdr3_aa: CASSRPGTEFYEQYF
cdr3_nt: TGTGCCAGCAGTCGTCCCGGGACAGAATTCTACGAGCAGTACTTC